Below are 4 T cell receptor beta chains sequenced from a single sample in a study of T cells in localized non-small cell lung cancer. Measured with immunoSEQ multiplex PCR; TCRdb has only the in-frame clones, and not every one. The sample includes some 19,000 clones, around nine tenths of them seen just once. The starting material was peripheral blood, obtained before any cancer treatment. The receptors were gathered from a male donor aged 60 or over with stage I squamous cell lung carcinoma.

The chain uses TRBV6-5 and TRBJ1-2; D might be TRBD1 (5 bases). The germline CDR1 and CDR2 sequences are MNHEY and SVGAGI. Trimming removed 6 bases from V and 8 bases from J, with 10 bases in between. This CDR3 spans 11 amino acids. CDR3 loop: CASRGRGGYTF. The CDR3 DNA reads TGTGCCAGCAGGGGCCGGGGCGGCTACACCTTC.

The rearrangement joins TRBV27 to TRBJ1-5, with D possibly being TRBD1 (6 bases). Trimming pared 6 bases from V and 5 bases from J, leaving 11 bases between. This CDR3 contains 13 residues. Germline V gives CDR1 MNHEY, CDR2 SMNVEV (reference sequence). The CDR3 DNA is TGTGCCAGCAGCCGGGACATATATCAGCCCCAGCATTTT. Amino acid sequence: CASSRDIYQPQHF.

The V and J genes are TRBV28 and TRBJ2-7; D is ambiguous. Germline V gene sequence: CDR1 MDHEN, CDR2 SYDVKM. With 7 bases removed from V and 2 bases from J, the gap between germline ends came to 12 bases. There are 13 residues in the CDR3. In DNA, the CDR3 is TGTGCCAGCACCCGAGAACTGACCTACGAGCAGTACTTC. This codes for CASTRELTYEQYF. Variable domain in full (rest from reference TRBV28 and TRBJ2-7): DVKVTQSSRYLVKRTGEKVFLECVQDMDHENMFWYRQDPGLGLRLIYFSYDVKMKEKGDIPEGYSVSREKKERFSLILESASTNQTSMYLCASTRELTYEQYFGPGTRLTVT.

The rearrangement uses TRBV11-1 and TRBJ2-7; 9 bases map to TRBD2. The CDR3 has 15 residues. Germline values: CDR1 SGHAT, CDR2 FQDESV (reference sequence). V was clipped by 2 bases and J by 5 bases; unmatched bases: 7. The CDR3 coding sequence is TGTGCCAGCAGCTTACTTAGCGGGAGACCCCACGAGCAGTACTTC. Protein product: CASSLLSGRPHEQYF.